A selection of T cell receptor beta chains follows, all from one sample in a study of blood T cell repertoires in COVID-19. The assay was immunoSEQ multiplex PCR, and TCRdb's table has in-frame clones only and misses some. The repertoire holds under 250,000 clones, with roughly 83% as singletons. Sequencing input: peripheral blood. The receptor source for this set is a man at least 80 years old with acute or convalescent COVID-19. CDR3s include the opening cysteine and the closing phenylalanine or tryptophan. A D gene is named only where the DNA matches it firmly. A row's size may be missing; if present it is once, few, many or a size class.

v_gene	abundance	j_gene	d_gene	CDR3aa	CDR3nt
TRBV12-3/TRBV12-4	-	TRBJ2-3	-	CASSPGTDTQYF	TGTGCCAGCAGTCCGGGCACAGATACGCAGTATTTT
TRBV10-1	once	TRBJ1-2	-	CASSGDRSYGYTF	TGCGCCAGCAGCGGAGACAGGAGCTATGGCTACACCTTC
TRBV6-6	-	TRBJ2-1	-	CASSPSGNEQFF	TGTGCCAGCAGTCCCAGTGGCAATGAGCAGTTCTTC
TRBV28	-	TRBJ1-5	-	CASSEDQPQHF	TGTGCCAGCAGCGAGGATCAGCCCCAGCATTTT
TRBV18	-	TRBJ1-1	-	CASSPRAGLGEAFF	TGTGCCAGCTCACCACGGGCAGGGCTCGGTGAAGCTTTCTTT
TRBV9	-	TRBJ2-3	TRBD2	CASSAAGVFTDTQYF	TGTGCCAGCAGCGCGGCGGGGGTTTTCACAGATACGCAGTATTTT
TRBV5-1	once	TRBJ2-5	TRBD1	CASSPGQGAETQYF	TGCGCCAGCAGCCCGGGACAGGGGGCTGAGACCCAGTACTTC
TRBV5-4	few	TRBJ1-3	-	CASSLRGGALFPPGNTIYF	TGTGCCAGCAGCCTCCGGGGGGGGGCTCTTTTCCCCCCTGGAAACACCATATATTTT
TRBV5-1	many	TRBJ1-3	-	CASSLRAGLSGNTIYF	TGCGCCAGCAGCTTGCGGGCGGGACTCTCTGGAAACACCATATATTTT
TRBV6-5	-	TRBJ1-2	-	CASSYSRGRYGYTF	TGTGCCAGCAGTTACTCGAGAGGGAGATATGGCTACACCTTC
TRBV9	-	TRBJ1-4	-	CASSVDGQRNEKLFF	TGTGCCAGCAGCGTAGATGGGCAGAGAAATGAAAAACTGTTTTTT
TRBV28	-	TRBJ2-7	TRBD1	CASSLDRVAGEQYF	TGTGCCAGCAGTTTAGACAGGGTGGCCGGCGAGCAGTACTTC
TRBV15	few	TRBJ1-2	TRBD1	CATSRLPGQIYGYTF	TGTGCCACCAGCAGGTTACCGGGACAGATCTATGGCTACACCTTC
TRBV2	-	TRBJ2-7	-	CASSIQGYEQYF	TGTGCCAGCAGTATACAGGGCTACGAGCAGTACTTC
TRBV18	-	TRBJ1-3	TRBD1	CASSPQGAAGNTIYF	TGTGCCAGCTCACCACAGGGGGCGGCTGGAAACACCATATATTTT
TRBV14	once	TRBJ2-7	-	CASSQDFVSEQYF	TGTGCCAGCAGCCAAGATTTTGTATCCGAGCAGTACTTC
TRBV28	-	TRBJ2-1	-	CASSSWDPGRSYNEQFF	TGTGCCAGCAGTTCCTGGGATCCAGGGCGATCTTACAATGAGCAGTTCTTC
TRBV3-1/TRBV3-2	-	TRBJ2-3	-	CASSLGGRTDTQYF	TGTGCCAGCAGCCTGGGGGGGCGCACAGATACGCAGTATTTT
TRBV30	once	TRBJ2-2	-	CAWSVQADRNTGELFF	TGTGCCTGGAGTGTACAAGCTGACAGGAACACCGGGGAGCTGTTTTTT
TRBV2	-	TRBJ2-3	-	CASSRRGLAASTDTQYF	TGTGCCAGCAGTCGACGGGGGCTAGCGGCTAGCACAGATACGCAGTATTTT
TRBV27	-	TRBJ1-6	-	CASSFWQGNSPLHF	TGTGCCAGCAGTTTTTGGCAGGGGAATTCACCCCTCCACTTT
TRBV11-2	few	TRBJ2-7	TRBD1	CASSPLRTGDYEQYF	TGTGCCAGCAGCCCGCTCCGGACAGGGGACTACGAGCAGTACTTC
TRBV27	-	TRBJ2-7	-	CASSSAMNEQYF	TGTGCCAGCAGTTCCGCGATGAACGAGCAGTACTTC
TRBV5-1	-	TRBJ2-6	-	CASSLVGSSGANVLTF	TGCGCCAGCAGCTTGGTGGGCAGTTCTGGGGCCAACGTCCTGACTTTC
TRBV11-3	-	TRBJ2-3	TRBD2	CASSLEAGADTQYF	TGTGCCAGCAGCTTAGAAGCGGGGGCAGATACGCAGTATTTT
TRBV5-1	-	TRBJ2-2	TRBD1	CASSLGQGLGELFF	TGCGCCAGCAGCCTGGGACAGGGGCTCGGGGAGCTGTTTTTT
TRBV5-1	-	TRBJ1-5	TRBD1	CASSWGQGGSNQPQHF	TGCGCCAGCAGCTGGGGACAGGGAGGTAGCAATCAGCCCCAGCATTTT
TRBV19	-	TRBJ2-3	TRBD2	CASAFSPSGRAGDTQYF	TGTGCCAGTGCCTTTAGTCCGAGCGGGAGGGCCGGAGATACGCAGTATTTT
TRBV7-9	-	TRBJ1-6	-	CASSSASSYNSPLHF	TGTGCCAGCAGCTCAGCCAGCTCCTATAATTCACCCCTCCACTTT
TRBV28	-	TRBJ2-7	-	CASSFPPRDEQYF	TGTGCCAGCAGTTTCCCGCCGAGAGACGAGCAGTACTTC
TRBV5-1	-	TRBJ1-4	-	CASSLAQVGGEKLFF	TGCGCCAGCAGCTTGGCGCAGGTGGGGGGTGAAAAACTGTTTTTT
TRBV5-1	-	TRBJ2-6	-	CASSLRQGRSGANVLTF	TGCGCCAGCAGCTTGCGGCAGGGGCGATCTGGGGCCAACGTCCTGACTTTC
TRBV28	-	TRBJ2-1	TRBD2	CASSSGSLAGVQQFF	TGTGCCAGCAGTTCGGGGAGCCTAGCGGGCGTGCAGCAGTTCTTC
TRBV4-2	-	TRBJ1-4	TRBD1	CASSSQTGYGEKLFF	TGTGCCAGCAGCTCCCAGACAGGGTACGGGGAAAAACTGTTTTTT
TRBV5-1	-	TRBJ1-2	TRBD1	CASSLGDSGSYGYTF	TGCGCCAGCAGCTTGGGGGACAGCGGGTCCTATGGCTACACCTTC
TRBV11-2	-	TRBJ1-2	-	CASTTGLTFSRGYTF	TGTGCCAGCACCACGGGACTTACCTTCTCGCGGGGCTACACCTTC
TRBV28	few	TRBJ1-1	TRBD1	CASSPTGGGTEAFF	TGTGCCAGCAGCCCGACAGGGGGCGGAACTGAAGCTTTCTTT
TRBV10-2	-	TRBJ1-2	-	CASSDPGTANYGYTF	TGCGCCAGCAGTGATCCCGGGACTGCTAACTATGGCTACACCTTC
TRBV19	-	TRBJ2-7	TRBD2	CASSTTSGRRSYEQYF	TGTGCCAGTAGTACAACTAGCGGGAGGAGGTCCTACGAGCAGTACTTC
TRBV5-1	-	TRBJ1-1	-	CASSRDLGNTEAFF	TGCGCCAGCAGCCGGGACTTGGGGAACACTGAAGCTTTCTTT
TRBV24-1	-	TRBJ2-5	TRBD1	CATSDRQGTGQETQYF	TGTGCCACCAGTGATAGACAGGGGACGGGACAAGAGACCCAGTACTTC
TRBV5-4	once	TRBJ1-2	-	CASSLRGGGDGYGYTF	TGTGCCAGCAGCTTAAGGGGGGGCGGGGATGGCTATGGCTACACCTTC